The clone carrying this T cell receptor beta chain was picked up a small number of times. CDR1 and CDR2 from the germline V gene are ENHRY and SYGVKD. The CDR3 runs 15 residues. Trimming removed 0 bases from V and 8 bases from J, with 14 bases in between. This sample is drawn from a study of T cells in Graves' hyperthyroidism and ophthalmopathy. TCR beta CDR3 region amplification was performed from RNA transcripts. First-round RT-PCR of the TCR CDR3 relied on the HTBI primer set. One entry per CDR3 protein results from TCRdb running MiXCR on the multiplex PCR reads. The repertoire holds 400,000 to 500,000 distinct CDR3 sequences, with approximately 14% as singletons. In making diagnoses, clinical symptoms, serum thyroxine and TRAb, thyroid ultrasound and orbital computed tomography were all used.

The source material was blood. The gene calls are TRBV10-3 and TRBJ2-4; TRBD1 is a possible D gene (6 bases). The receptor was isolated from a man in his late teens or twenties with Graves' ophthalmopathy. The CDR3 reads CAISESKGGRDIQYF. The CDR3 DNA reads TGTGCCATCAGTGAGTCGAAAGGGGGTAGGGACATTCAGTACTTC.